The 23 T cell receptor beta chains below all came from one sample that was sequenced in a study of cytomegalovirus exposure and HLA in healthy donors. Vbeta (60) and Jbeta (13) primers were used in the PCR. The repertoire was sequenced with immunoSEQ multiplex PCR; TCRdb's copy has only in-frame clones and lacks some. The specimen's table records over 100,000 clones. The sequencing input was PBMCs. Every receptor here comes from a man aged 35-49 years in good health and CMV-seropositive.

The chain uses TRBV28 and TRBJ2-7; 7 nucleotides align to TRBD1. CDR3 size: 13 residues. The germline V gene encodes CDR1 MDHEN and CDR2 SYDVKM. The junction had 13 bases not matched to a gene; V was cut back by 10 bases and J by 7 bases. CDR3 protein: CATYYHRGQEQYF. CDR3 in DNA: TGTGCCACCTACTACCACAGGGGCCAAGAGCAGTACTTC.

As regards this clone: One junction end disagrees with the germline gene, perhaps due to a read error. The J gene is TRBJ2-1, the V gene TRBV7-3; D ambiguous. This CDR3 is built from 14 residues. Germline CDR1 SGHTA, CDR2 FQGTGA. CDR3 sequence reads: CASSLDPSYNERFF. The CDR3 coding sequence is TGTGCCAGCAGCTTAGATCCTTCCTACAATGAGCGGTTCTTC.

Here the CDR3 reads CASSAAGGETQYF. DNA of the CDR3: TGTGCCAGCAGTGCGGCAGGTGGAGAGACCCAGTACTTC. The chain recombines TRBV2 with TRBJ2-5; D call uncertain. The CDR3 is 13 amino acids. V was trimmed by 4 bases and J by 4 bases, leaving 10 bases between them. CDR1 is SNHLY, CDR2 FYNNEI, per germline.

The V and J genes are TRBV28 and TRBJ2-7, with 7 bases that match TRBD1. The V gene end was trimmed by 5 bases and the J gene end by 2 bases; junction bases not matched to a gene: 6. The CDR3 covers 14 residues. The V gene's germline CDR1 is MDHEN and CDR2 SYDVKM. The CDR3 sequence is CASSPHRGPYEQYF. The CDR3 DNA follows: TGTGCCAGCAGTCCGCACAGGGGTCCCTACGAGCAGTACTTC.

The CDR3 sequence: CASRTSGYYNEQFF. CDR3 coding DNA: TGTGCCAGCAGGACTAGCGGCTACTACAATGAGCAGTTCTTC. This chain connects TRBV27 to TRBJ2-1; 9 bases line up with TRBD2. Germline CDR1 MNHEY, CDR2 SMNVEV (reference sequence). After removal of 6 bases from V and 3 bases from J, the junction contained 3 bases not matched to a gene. This CDR3 region has 14 residues.

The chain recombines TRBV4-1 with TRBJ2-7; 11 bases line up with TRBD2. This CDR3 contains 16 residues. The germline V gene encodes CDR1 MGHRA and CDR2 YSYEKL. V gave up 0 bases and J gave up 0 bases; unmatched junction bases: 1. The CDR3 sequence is CASSQEGLAGSYEQYF. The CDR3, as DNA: TGCGCCAGCAGCCAAGAAGGACTAGCGGGCTCCTACGAGCAGTACTTC.

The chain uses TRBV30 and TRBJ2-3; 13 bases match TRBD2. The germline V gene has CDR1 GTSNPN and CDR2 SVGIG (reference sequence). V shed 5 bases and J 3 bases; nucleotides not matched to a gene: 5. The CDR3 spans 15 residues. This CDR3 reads CAWSTSGRATDTQYF. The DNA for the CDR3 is TGTGCCTGGTCCACTAGCGGGAGGGCGACAGATACGCAGTATTTT. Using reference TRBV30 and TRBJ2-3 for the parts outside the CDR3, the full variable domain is SQTIHQWPATLVQPVGSPLSLECTVEGTSNPNLYWYRQAAGRGLQLLFYSVGIGQISSEVPQNLSASRPQDRQFILSSKKLLLSDSGFYLCAWSTSGRATDTQYFGPGTRLTVL.

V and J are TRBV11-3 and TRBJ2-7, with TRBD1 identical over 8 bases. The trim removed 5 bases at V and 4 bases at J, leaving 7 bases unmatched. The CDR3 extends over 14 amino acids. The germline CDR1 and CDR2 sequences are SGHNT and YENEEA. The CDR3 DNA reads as TGTGCCAGCAGCCCAGGACAGGGCGCGTACGAGCAGTACTTC. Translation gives CASSPGQGAYEQYF.

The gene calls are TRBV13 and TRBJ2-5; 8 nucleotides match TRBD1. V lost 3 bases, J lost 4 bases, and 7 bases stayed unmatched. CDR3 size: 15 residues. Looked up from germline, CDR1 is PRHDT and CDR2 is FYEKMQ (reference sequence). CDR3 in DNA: TGTGCCAGCAGCTTCGGGCAGGGGGCCTCAGAGACCCAGTACTTC. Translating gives CASSFGQGASETQYF.

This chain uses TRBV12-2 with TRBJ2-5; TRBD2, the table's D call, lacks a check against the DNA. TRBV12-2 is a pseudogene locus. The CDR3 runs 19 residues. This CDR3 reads CASRLATRSGSKYQETQYF. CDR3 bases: TGTGCAAGTCGCTTAGCTACAAGAAGCGGGAGTAAGTACCAAGAGACCCAGTACTTC.

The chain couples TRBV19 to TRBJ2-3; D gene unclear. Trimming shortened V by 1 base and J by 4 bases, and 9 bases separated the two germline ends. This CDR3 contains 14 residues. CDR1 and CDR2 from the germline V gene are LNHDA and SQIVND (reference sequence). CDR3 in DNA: TGTGCCAGTAGTATAGTGGTGGAGTCAGATACGCAGTATTTT. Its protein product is CASSIVVESDTQYF.

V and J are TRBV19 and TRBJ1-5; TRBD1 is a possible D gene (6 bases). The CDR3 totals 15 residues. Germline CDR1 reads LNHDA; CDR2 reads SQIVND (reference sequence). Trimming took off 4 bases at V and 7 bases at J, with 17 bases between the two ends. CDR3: CASSNHEGRGQPQHF. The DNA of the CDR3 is TGTGCCAGTAGTAATCACGAGGGGAGGGGGCAGCCCCAGCATTTT.

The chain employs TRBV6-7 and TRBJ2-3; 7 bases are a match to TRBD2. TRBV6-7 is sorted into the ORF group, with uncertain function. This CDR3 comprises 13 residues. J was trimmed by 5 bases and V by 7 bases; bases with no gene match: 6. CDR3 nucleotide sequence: TGTGCCAGCATTGCGGGAGCTGGAGATACGCAGTATTTT. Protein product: CASIAGAGDTQYF.

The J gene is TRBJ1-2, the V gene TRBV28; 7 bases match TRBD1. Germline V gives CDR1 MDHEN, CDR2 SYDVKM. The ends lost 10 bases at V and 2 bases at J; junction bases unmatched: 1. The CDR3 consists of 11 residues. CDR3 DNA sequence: TGTGCCACGGGACAGAACTATGGCTACACCTTC. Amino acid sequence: CATGQNYGYTF.

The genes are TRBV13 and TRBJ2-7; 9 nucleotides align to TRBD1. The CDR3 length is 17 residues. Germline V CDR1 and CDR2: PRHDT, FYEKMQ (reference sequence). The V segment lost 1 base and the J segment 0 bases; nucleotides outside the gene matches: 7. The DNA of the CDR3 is TGTGCCAGCAGCTTAGCCTACGGACAGGGGCACTCCTACGAGCAGTACTTC. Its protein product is CASSLAYGQGHSYEQYF.

CDR3 residues: CASSEIVTGELFF. The CDR3 nucleotides are TGTGCCAGCAGTGAAATCGTTACCGGGGAGCTGTTTTTT. V usage is TRBV2 and J usage is TRBJ2-2; D gene ambiguous. Germline V CDR1 and CDR2: SNHLY, FYNNEI. There are 13 residues in the CDR3. V lost 2 bases and J lost 5, with 6 bases in between.

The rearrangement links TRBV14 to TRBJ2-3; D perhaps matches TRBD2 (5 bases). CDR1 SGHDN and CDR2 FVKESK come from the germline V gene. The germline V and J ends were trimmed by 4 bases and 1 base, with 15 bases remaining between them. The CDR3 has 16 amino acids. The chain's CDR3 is CASSLPRDWGTDTQYF. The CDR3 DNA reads TGTGCCAGCAGCCTCCCTCGGGATTGGGGCACAGATACGCAGTATTTT.

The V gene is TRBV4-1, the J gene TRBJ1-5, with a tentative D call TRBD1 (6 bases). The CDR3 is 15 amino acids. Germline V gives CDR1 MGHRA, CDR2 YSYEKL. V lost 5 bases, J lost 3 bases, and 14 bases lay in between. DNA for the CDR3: TGCGCCAGCAGCGCCCAACAGGGTATCAATCAGCCCCAGCATTTT. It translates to CASSAQQGINQPQHF.

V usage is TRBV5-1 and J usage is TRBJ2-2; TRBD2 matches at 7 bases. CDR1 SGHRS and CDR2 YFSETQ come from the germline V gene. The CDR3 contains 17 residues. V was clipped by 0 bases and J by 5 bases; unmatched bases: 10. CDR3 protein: CASSLGLGAGRTGELFF. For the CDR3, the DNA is TGCGCCAGCAGCTTGGGGCTTGGAGCGGGGAGAACCGGGGAGCTGTTTTTT.

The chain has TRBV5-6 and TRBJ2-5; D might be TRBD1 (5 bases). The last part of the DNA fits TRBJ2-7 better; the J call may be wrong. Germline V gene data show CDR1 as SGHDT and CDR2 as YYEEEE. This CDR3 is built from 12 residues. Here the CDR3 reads CASSLARAEQYF. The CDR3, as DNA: TGTGCCAGCAGCTTGGCCAGGGCCGAGCAGTACTTC.

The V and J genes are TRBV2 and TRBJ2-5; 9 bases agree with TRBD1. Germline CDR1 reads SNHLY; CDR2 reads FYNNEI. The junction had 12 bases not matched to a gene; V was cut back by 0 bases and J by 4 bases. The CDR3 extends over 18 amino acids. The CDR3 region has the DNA TGTGCCAGCAGTGAAGCGCTTGTAAGGACAGGGGACGGAGAGACCCAGTACTTC. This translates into CASSEALVRTGDGETQYF.

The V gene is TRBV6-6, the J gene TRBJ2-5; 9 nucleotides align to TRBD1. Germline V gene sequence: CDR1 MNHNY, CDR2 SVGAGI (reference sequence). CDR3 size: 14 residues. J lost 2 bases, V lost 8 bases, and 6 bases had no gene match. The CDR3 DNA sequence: TGTGCCAGCCAAATGGACAGGGGTCAAGAGACCCAGTACTTC. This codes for CASQMDRGQETQYF.

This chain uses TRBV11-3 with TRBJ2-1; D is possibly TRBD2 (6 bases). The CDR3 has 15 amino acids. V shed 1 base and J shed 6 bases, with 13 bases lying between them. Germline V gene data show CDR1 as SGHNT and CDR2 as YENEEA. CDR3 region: CASSLGGMGGNEQFF. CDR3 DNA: TGTGCCAGCAGCTTAGGTGGGATGGGGGGCAATGAGCAGTTCTTC.